This TCR beta chain was identified in a study of blood T cells in healthy people across ages. Notes on the study in general: Older age coincided with a roughly linear decline in TCR beta diversity per million T cells. Higher diversity, along with more naive CD4+ cells, distinguished long-lived donors from aged donors.

Primed by a sample-barcoded 5' primer and a J-beta primer mix, a second PCR proceeded for 7 to 11 cycles. TCRdb re-analysed the 5' RACE reads in MiXCR, keeping a single row per CDR3 protein. Seen here are over a million distinct CDR3 sequences, 40% to 45% observed once, and the top ten hold 4%. This clonotype has more than one count but fewer than ten. Its antigen is not known. In terms of origin and age, donors were healthy Caucasian individuals from Russia aged about 6 to 90. Germline CDR1 is SGHTA and CDR2 is FQGNSA. With 0 bases removed from V and 8 bases from J, the gap between germline ends came to 11 bases. The CDR3 covers 15 residues.

The sequenced material came from blood. This receptor was identified in a woman between 18 and 30 years old in good health. The rearrangement uses TRBV7-2 and TRBJ1-6; D uncertain. The CDR3 nucleotides read TGTGCCAGCAGCTTAGCTAGGTCGGTGTATTCACCCCTCCACTTT. Amino acid sequence: CASSLARSVYSPLHF.